Listed here are 18 T cell receptor beta chains from one sample, sequenced in a study of shared clonotypes between healthy human individuals. The data were produced by immunoSEQ multiplex PCR, yet TCRdb's version contains in-frame clones alone and is incomplete. Of 170,000 or so clones in the sample, roughly 70% are singletons; the top ten hold about 10%. Sequenced material: memory CD4+ T cells sorted from blood. Stated subset: CD45RA-negative fraction. The source of these receptors is a man aged 25 to 45 in good health.

V gene TRBV13 combines with J gene TRBJ2-7; D uncertain. The germline V and J ends were trimmed by 5 bases and 5 bases, with 7 bases remaining between them. CDR3 length: 11 residues. Germline V lookup: CDR1 PRHDT, CDR2 FYEKMQ (reference sequence). As DNA, the CDR3 is TGTGCCAGCAGCCTGACGGACGAGCAGTACTTC. Translating it yields CASSLTDEQYF.

The chain recombines TRBV7-2 with TRBJ1-5; D possibly corresponds to TRBD1 (6 bases). V lost 0 bases to trimming and J lost 6 bases, with 6 bases between them. CDR1 and CDR2 from the germline V gene are SGHTA and FQGNSA. CDR3 length equals 13 residues. The CDR3 here is CASSLAGAQPQHF. The CDR3 DNA follows: TGTGCCAGCAGCTTAGCGGGGGCTCAGCCCCAGCATTTT. The full variable domain, in which reference TRBV7-2 and TRBJ1-5 provide the parts outside the CDR3, is GAGVSQSPSNKVTEKGKDVELRCDPISGHTALYWYRQSLGQGLEFLIYFQGNSAPDKSGLPSDRFSAERTGGSVSTLTIQRTQQEDSAVYLCASSLAGAQPQHFGDGTRLSIL.

This clone appeared a single time. The V and J genes are TRBV5-5 and TRBJ1-5, with D tentatively TRBD1 (5 bases). Germline CDR1 reads SGHKS; CDR2 reads YYEKEE (reference sequence). This CDR3 contains 15 residues. With 4 bases removed from V and 1 base from J, the gap between germline ends came to 12 bases. CDR3 sequence (DNA): TGTGCCAGCAGCCGGGACCCGGCCAGCAATCAGCCCCAGCATTTT. It is translated as CASSRDPASNQPQHF.

The genes are TRBV11-3 and TRBJ2-1; TRBD2 matches at 8 bases. V lost 4 bases to trimming and J lost 4 bases; unmatched junction nucleotides: 3. This CDR3 is 14 amino acids long. CDR1 and CDR2 (germline): SGHNT, YENEEA. The CDR3 DNA is TGTGCCAGCAGCTATAGCGGGGATTACAATGAGCAGTTCTTC. Translation: CASSYSGDYNEQFF.

The rearrangement links TRBV5-1 to TRBJ2-1, with unresolved D. Germline CDR1 is SGHRS and CDR2 is YFSETQ. The CDR3 has 13 residues. Trimming removed 0 bases from V and 7 bases from J, with 8 bases in between. The CDR3 reads CASSLGEANEQFF. As DNA, the CDR3 is TGCGCCAGCAGCTTGGGAGAAGCGAATGAGCAGTTCTTC. The entire variable domain, with the rest obtained from reference TRBV5-1 and TRBJ2-1, is as follows: KAGVTQTPRYLIKTRGQQVTLSCSPISGHRSVSWYQQTPGQGLQFLFEYFSETQRNKGNFPGRFSGRQFSNSRSEMNVSTLELGDSALYLCASSLGEANEQFFGPGTRLTVL.

In this sample, this clone turned up a few times. CDR3 nucleotide sequence: TGTGCCAGTAGGAGGGACTCCAACACCGGGGAGCTGTTTTTT. This translates into CASRRDSNTGELFF. This chain uses TRBV19 with TRBJ2-2; a possible D gene is TRBD2 (6 bases). Trimming shortened V by 6 bases and J by 2 bases, and 10 bases separated the two germline ends. The CDR3 spans 14 residues. CDR1 is LNHDA and CDR2 is SQIVND in the germline V gene (reference sequence).

This clone has only one observation. With a much larger clone just one base away, this may be a read error. Other DNA sequences from this sample encode an identical CDR3 as well. The genes are TRBV4-3 and TRBJ2-1; D gene ambiguous. CDR3 length: 12 residues. V shed 4 bases and J shed 3 bases, with 4 bases lying between them. Per germline, CDR1 LGHNA and CDR2 YSLEER. The DNA of the CDR3 is TGCGCCAGCAGCCGCAACTACAATGAGCAGTTCTTC. It specifies CASSRNYNEQFF.

The chain has TRBV6-6 and TRBJ1-1; D gene ambiguous. The CDR3 is 16 amino acids. Per germline, CDR1 MNHNY and CDR2 SVGAGI (reference sequence). V lost 0 bases, J lost 0 bases, and 11 bases lay in between. The CDR3 loop is CASSYSAGNMNTEAFF. The DNA for the CDR3 is TGTGCCAGCAGTTACTCGGCAGGAAATATGAACACTGAAGCTTTCTTT.

The chain employs TRBV18 and TRBJ1-1, with 10 bases fitting TRBD1. CDR3 length: 15 amino acids. The germline V gene has CDR1 KGHSH and CDR2 LQKENI. V was clipped by 2 bases and J by 9 bases; unmatched bases: 9. This CDR3 is CASSPATGGATKAFF. The CDR3 DNA reads as TGTGCCAGCTCACCAGCGACAGGGGGCGCGACTAAAGCTTTCTTT. Full variable domain (outside the CDR3, taken from reference TRBV18 and TRBJ1-1): NAGVMQNPRHLVRRRGQEARLRCSPMKGHSHVYWYRQLPEEGLKFMVYLQKENIIDESGMPKERFSAEFPKEGPSILRIQQVVRGDSAAYFCASSPATGGATKAFFGQGTRLTVV.

This clone has more than one count but fewer than ten. The CDR3 loop reads CASTQGTETAQYF. The CDR3 nucleotides read TGTGCCAGCACCCAAGGGACAGAGACGGCCCAGTACTTC. The V call is TRBV6-6, the J call TRBJ2-5; 7 nucleotides line up with TRBD1. The CDR3 loop spans 13 amino acids. Germline V gives CDR1 MNHNY, CDR2 SVGAGI (reference sequence). With V trimmed by 7 bases and J by 9 bases, 11 bases remained unmatched.

The DNA of the CDR3 is TGTGCCACCATTGACAGGGCTGTTATGTCTGGGGATCAGCCCCAGCATTTT. This sequence encodes CATIDRAVMSGDQPQHF. The chain recombines TRBV6-1 with TRBJ1-5; 7 nucleotides agree with TRBD1. The CDR3 length is 17 residues. Germline V gene lookup returns CDR1 MNHNS and CDR2 SASEGT. The ends lost 10 bases at V and 5 bases at J; junction bases unmatched: 20.

V gene TRBV28 combines with J gene TRBJ1-1, with 10 bases matching TRBD1. The CDR3 is 14 residues long. V was pared by 7 bases and J by 5 bases, with 7 bases of the junction left unmatched. Looked up from germline, CDR1 is MDHEN and CDR2 is SYDVKM. The CDR3 loop is CASTKTGGLTEAFF. CDR3 sequence (DNA): TGTGCCAGCACTAAGACAGGGGGCCTAACTGAAGCTTTCTTT.

In its sample, this clone was seen once. The rearrangement links TRBV7-7 to TRBJ2-6; no firm D call. V was trimmed by 5 bases and J by 5 bases, leaving 16 bases between them. The CDR3 sequence is 16 residues long. CDR1 and CDR2 from the germline V gene are SSHAT and FNYEAQ (reference sequence). The CDR3 protein is CASSLRPQSRANVLTF. In DNA, the CDR3 is TGTGCCAGCAGCCTGCGGCCACAAAGTCGGGCCAACGTCCTGACTTTC. Complete variable domain (other parts from reference TRBV7-7 and TRBJ2-6): GAGVSQSPRYKVTKRGQDVTLRCDPISSHATLYWYQQALGQGPEFLTYFNYEAQPDKSGLPSDRFSAERPEGSISTLTIQRTEQRDSAMYRCASSLRPQSRANVLTFGAGSRLTVL.

This clone was seen only a few times. The chain couples TRBV19 to TRBJ2-7; D unresolved. Per germline, CDR1 LNHDA and CDR2 SQIVND (reference sequence). This CDR3 spans 14 amino acids. The V end was cut by 4 bases, the J end by 2 bases, with 12 bases between. The CDR3 is CASSTVVRPYEQYF. CDR3 sequence (DNA): TGTGCCAGTAGTACCGTAGTTCGGCCCTACGAGCAGTACTTC.

V is TRBV5-1 and J is TRBJ2-7; 12 nucleotides agree with TRBD1. The V gene's germline CDR1 is SGHRS and CDR2 YFSETQ. The CDR3 totals 15 residues. After removal of 2 bases from V and 6 bases from J, the junction contained 6 bases not matched to a gene. DNA of the CDR3: TGCGCCAGCAGCTTAGGGGGACAGGGGGCCGGCGAGCAGTACTTC. Protein sequence: CASSLGGQGAGEQYF.

In its sample, this clone was seen a few times. The V and J genes are TRBV28 and TRBJ1-5; 8 bases agree with TRBD1. The length of the CDR3 is 17 residues. J lost 1 base, V lost 6 bases, and 11 bases had no gene match. Germline V lookup: CDR1 MDHEN, CDR2 SYDVKM. CDR3 bases: TGTGCCAGCAGGGTATCGTCAGGGGGCTGGAGCAATCAGCCCCAGCATTTT. It is translated as CASRVSSGGWSNQPQHF.

CDR3 residues: CASSYLVVGHNEQFF. The DNA of the CDR3 is TGTGCCAGCAGCTACCTAGTGGTGGGACACAATGAGCAGTTCTTC. V usage is TRBV27 and J usage is TRBJ2-1; the D gene could be TRBD1 or TRBD2 (5 bases each). V lost 6 bases and J lost 5, with 17 bases in between. CDR1 is MNHEY and CDR2 is SMNVEV in the germline V gene (reference sequence). CDR3 length: 15 residues.

The rearrangement links TRBV5-1 to TRBJ2-7; the D is unclear. Germline V lookup: CDR1 SGHRS, CDR2 YFSETQ. The CDR3 contains 14 residues. The ends were cut back, 1 base at V and 0 bases at J, with 8 bases in the middle. The CDR3 bases are TGCGCCAGCAGCTTGATGACCAGCTCCTACGAGCAGTACTTC. Protein product: CASSLMTSSYEQYF.